This T cell receptor beta chain derives from a study of T cells in Graves' hyperthyroidism and ophthalmopathy. The CDR3 totals 13 residues. The V gene lost 7 bases and the J gene lost 7 bases, with 14 bases spanning the gap. Germline V CDR1 and CDR2: MNHNS, SASEGT. This clonotype was observed at least ten times. Its antigen is currently unknown. Study-level points and caveats: Blood also carried most thyroid clonotypes expanded above 0.001. From stable hyperthyroidism, ophthalmopathy was separated by a 13 V-J model. The model predicted ophthalmopathy a median approximately six months before onset.

The TCR beta CDR3 regions underwent amplification using RNA transcripts as the source. A set of HTBI primers served as the primers for a first-round RT-PCR of the TCR CDR3. TCRdb re-called the multiplex PCR reads through MiXCR, storing one row per CDR3 protein. The repertoire has about 320,000 distinct CDR3 sequences, over 15% of them found once; the top ten carry around 34%. These patients, aged 18 to 65, had recently diagnosed hyperthyroidism lasting under 2 months. The chain is built from TRBV6-1 and TRBJ2-1, with TRBD1 as a possible D gene (6 bases). The clonotype was recovered from a man aged 25 to 45 with Graves' hyperthyroidism. Specimen: blood. The CDR3 is CASKAPGTNEQFF. The CDR3 DNA sequence: TGTGCCAGCAAGGCTCCAGGGACAAATGAGCAGTTCTTC.